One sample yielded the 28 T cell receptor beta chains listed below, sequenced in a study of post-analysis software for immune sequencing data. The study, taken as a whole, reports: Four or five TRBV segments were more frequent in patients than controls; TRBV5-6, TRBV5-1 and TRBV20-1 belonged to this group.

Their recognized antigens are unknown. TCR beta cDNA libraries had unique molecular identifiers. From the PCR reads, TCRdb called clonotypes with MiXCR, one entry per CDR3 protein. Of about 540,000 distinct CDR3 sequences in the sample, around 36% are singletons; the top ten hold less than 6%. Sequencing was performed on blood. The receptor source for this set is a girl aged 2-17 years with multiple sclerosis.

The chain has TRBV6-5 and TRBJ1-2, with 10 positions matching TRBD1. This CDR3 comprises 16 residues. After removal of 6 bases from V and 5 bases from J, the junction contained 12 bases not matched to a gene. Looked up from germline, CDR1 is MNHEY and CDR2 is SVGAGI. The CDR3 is CASSSAPGQGTYGYTF. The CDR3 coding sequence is TGTGCCAGCAGCTCCGCTCCGGGACAGGGGACGTATGGCTACACCTTC.

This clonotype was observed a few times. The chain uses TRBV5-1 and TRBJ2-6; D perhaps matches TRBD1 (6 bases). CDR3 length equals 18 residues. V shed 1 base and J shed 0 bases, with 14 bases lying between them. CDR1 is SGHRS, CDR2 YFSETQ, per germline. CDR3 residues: CASSLIGQRASGANVLTF. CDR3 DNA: TGCGCCAGCAGCTTGATTGGACAGCGAGCCTCTGGGGCCAACGTCCTGACTTTC.

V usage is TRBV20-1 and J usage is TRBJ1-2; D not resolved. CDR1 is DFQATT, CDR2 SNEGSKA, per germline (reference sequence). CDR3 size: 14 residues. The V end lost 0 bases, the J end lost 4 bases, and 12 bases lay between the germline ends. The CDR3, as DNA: TGCAGTGCTAGAGATGCGGTAGGGCCCTATGGCTACACCTTC. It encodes CSARDAVGPYGYTF.

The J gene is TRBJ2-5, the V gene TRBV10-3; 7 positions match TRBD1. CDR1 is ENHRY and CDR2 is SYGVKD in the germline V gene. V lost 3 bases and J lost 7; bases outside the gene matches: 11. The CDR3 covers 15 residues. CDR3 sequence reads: CAISDPGQVAGTQYF. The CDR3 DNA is TGTGCCATCAGTGACCCTGGACAGGTCGCGGGGACCCAGTACTTC.

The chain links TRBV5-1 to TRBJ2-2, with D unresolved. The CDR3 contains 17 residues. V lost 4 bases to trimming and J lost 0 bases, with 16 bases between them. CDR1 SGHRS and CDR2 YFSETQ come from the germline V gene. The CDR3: CASSKGPYTTNTGELFF. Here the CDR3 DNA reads TGCGCCAGCAGCAAAGGACCTTATACGACGAACACCGGGGAGCTGTTTTTT.

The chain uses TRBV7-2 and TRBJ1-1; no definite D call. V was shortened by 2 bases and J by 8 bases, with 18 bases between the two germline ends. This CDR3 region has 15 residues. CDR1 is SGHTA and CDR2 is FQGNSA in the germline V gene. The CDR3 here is CASSLRSRFPAEAFF. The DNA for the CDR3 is TGTGCCAGCAGCTTACGTAGCCGGTTCCCGGCGGAAGCTTTCTTT.

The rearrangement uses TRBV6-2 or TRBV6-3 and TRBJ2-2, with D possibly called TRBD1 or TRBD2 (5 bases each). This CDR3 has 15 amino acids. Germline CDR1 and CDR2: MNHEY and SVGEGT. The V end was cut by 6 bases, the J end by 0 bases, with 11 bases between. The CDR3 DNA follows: TGTGCCAGCAGCACCGGGACGGCGAACACCGGGGAGCTGTTTTTT. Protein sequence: CASSTGTANTGELFF.

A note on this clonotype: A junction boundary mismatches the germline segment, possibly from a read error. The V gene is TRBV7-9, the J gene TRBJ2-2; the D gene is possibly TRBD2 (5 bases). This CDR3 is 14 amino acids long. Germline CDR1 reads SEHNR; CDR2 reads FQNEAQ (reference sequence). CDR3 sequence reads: CASSFTGNSGELFF. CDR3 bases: TGTGCCAGCAGCTTTACGGGGAACTCCGGGGAGCTGTTTTTT.

DNA of the CDR3: TGCGCCAGCAGCTTTTCCCCGGCAACCGGGGAGCTGTTTTTT. Protein product: CASSFSPATGELFF. The chain combines TRBV5-1 with TRBJ2-2; D not resolved. Germline loops: CDR1 SGHRS, CDR2 YFSETQ. The V gene lost 2 bases and the J gene lost 5 bases, with 10 bases spanning the gap. This CDR3 contains 14 residues.

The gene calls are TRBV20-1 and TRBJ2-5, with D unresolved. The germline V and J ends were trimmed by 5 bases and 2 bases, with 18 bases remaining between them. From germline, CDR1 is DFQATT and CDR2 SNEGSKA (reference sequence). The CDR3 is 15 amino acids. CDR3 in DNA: TGCAGTGCTCTTGAGGCGCCATCACTTCAAGAGACCCAGTACTTC. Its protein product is CSALEAPSLQETQYF.

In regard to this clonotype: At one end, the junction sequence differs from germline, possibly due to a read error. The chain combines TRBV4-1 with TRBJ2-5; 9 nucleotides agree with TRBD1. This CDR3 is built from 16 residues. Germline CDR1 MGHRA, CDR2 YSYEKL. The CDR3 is CAGSQEGTGFQETQYF. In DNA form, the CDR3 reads TGCGCCGGCAGCCAAGAAGGGACAGGGTTTCAAGAGACCCAGTACTTC.

CDR3 sequence: CASSLARAGGQSGEQFF. The DNA for the CDR3 is TGTGCCAGCAGCTTAGCTAGAGCGGGGGGGCAAAGCGGTGAGCAGTTCTTC. V and J are TRBV7-2 and TRBJ2-1; 10 positions agree with TRBD2. The CDR3 loop spans 17 amino acids. After removal of 0 bases from V and 9 bases from J, the junction contained 11 bases not matched to a gene. The germline V gene has CDR1 SGHTA and CDR2 FQGNSA.

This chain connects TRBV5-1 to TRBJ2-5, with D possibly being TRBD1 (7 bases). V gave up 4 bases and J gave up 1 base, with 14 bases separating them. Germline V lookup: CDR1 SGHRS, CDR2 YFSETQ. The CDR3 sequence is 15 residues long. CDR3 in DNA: TGCGCCAGCAGCCCTCCAGGGGGGATCCAAGAGACCCAGTACTTC. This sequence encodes CASSPPGGIQETQYF.

This CDR3 is CASSAGGTELNSPLHF. The DNA of the CDR3 is TGCGCCAGCAGCGCTGGCGGGACAGAACTTAATTCACCCCTCCACTTT. The chain has TRBV5-1 and TRBJ1-6; 7 bases align to TRBD1. Germline loops: CDR1 SGHRS, CDR2 YFSETQ. The CDR3 covers 16 residues. J was trimmed by 6 bases and V by 4 bases; bases with no gene match: 10.

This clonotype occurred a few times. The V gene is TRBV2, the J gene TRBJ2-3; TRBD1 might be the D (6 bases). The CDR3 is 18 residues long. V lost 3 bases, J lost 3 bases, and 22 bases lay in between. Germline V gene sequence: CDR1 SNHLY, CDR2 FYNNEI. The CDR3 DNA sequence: TGTGCCAGCAGTGAGTCCCCCTTTTTGGGGGCGGGTACAGATACGCAGTATTTT. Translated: CASSESPFLGAGTDTQYF.

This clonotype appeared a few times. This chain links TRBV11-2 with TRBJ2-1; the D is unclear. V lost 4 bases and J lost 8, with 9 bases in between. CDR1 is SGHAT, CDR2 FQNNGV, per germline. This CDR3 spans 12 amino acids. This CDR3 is CASSSQRYEQFF. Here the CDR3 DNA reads TGTGCCAGCAGCTCACAGCGCTATGAGCAGTTCTTC.

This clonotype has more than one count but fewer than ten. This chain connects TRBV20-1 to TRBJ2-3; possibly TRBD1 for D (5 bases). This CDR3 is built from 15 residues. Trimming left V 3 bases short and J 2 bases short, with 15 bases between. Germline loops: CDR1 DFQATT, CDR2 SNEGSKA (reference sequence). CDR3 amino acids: CSASEAKGITDTQYF. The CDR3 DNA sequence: TGCAGTGCTAGTGAGGCGAAGGGGATCACAGATACGCAGTATTTT.

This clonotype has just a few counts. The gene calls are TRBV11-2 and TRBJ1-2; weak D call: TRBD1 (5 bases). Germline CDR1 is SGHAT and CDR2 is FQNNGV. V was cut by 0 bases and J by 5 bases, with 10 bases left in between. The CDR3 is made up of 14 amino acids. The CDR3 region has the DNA TGTGCCAGCAGCTTAGAGGGGGGGGTTTATGGCTACACCTTC. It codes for CASSLEGGVYGYTF.

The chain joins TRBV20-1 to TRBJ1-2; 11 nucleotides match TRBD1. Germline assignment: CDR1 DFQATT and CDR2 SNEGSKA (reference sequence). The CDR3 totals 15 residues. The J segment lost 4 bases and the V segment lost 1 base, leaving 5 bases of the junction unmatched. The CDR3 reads CSARGGQGAVYGYTF. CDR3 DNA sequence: TGCAGTGCTAGAGGCGGACAGGGGGCTGTCTATGGCTACACCTTC.

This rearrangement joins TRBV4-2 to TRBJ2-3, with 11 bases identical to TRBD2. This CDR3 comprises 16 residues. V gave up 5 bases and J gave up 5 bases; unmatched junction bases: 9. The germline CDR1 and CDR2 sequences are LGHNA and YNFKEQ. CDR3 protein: CASSSIAGGRGDTQYF. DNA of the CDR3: TGTGCCAGCAGCTCTATAGCGGGGGGGCGAGGAGATACGCAGTATTTT.

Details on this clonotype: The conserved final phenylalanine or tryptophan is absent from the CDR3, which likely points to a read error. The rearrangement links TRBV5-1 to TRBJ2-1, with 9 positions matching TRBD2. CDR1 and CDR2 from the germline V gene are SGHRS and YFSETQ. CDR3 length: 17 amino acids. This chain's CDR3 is CASRLEPAGGLYNEQFL. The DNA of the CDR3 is TGTGCCAGCAGACTGGAGCCAGCGGGGGGTCTTTACAATGAGCAGTTCCTC.

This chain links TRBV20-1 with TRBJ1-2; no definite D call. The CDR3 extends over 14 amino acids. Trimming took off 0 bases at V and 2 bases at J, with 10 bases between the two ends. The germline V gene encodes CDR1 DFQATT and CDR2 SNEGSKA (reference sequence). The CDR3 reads CSAREPETNYGYTF. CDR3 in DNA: TGCAGTGCTAGAGAGCCCGAGACCAACTATGGCTACACCTTC.

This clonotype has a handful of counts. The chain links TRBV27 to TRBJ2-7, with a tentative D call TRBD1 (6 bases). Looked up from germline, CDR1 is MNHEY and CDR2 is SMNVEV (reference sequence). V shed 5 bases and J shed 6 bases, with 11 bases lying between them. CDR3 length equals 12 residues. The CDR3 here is CASSLRGGEQYF. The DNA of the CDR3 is TGTGCCAGCAGTCTCAGGGGCGGCGAGCAGTACTTC.

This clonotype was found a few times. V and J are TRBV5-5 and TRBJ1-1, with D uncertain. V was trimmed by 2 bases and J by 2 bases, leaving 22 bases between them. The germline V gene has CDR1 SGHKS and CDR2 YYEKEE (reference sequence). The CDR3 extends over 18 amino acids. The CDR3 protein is CASSFRTQVGLGNTEAFF. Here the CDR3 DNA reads TGTGCCAGCAGCTTCCGAACCCAGGTAGGGTTAGGCAACACTGAAGCTTTCTTT. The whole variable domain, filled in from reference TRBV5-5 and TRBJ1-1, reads DAGVTQSPTHLIKTRGQQVTLRCSPISGHKSVSWYQQVLGQGPQFIFQYYEKEERGRGNFPDRFSARQFPNYSSELNVNALLLGDSALYLCASSFRTQVGLGNTEAFFGQGTRLTVV.

DNA for the CDR3: TGCGCCAGCAGCCAGATACAGGAAAAACTGTTTTTT. Its translation: CASSQIQEKLFF. This rearrangement joins TRBV4-1 to TRBJ1-4; D remains unclear. This CDR3 has 12 amino acids. Germline CDR1 reads MGHRA; CDR2 reads YSYEKL. V was pared by 3 bases and J by 8 bases, with 7 bases between.

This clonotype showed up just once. The CDR3 DNA reads as TGCGCCAGCAGCCCGGGGACAGGGGGCCTGACAGATACGCAGTATTTT. Translating gives CASSPGTGGLTDTQYF. The chain is built from TRBV5-1 and TRBJ2-3; 12 bases agree with TRBD1. This CDR3 has 16 amino acids. The V and J ends lost 4 bases and 3 bases, in that order; junction bases with no gene match: 6. CDR1 and CDR2 from the germline V gene are SGHRS and YFSETQ.

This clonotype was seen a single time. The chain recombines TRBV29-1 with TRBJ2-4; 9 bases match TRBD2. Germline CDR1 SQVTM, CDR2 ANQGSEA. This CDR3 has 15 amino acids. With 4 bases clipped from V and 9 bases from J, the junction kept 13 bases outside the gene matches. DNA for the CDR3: TGCAGCGTTGTGGGAGCGGGGGGTAGGTATGGCATTCAGTACTTC. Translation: CSVVGAGGRYGIQYF. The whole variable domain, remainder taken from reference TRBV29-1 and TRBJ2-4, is SAVISQKPSRDICQRGTSLTIQCQVDSQVTMMFWYRQQPGQSLTLIATANQGSEATYESGFVIDKFPISRPNLTFSTLTVSNMSPEDSSIYLCSVVGAGGRYGIQYFGAGTRLSVL.

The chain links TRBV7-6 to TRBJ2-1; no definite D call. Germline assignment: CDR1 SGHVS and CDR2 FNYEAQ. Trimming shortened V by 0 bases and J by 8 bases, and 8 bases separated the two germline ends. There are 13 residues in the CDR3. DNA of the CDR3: TGTGCCAGCAGCTTAGCACCTCGGGATGAGCAGTTCTTC. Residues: CASSLAPRDEQFF. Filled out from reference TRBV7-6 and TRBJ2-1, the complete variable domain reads GAGVSQSPRYKVTKRGQDVALRCDPISGHVSLYWYRQALGQGPEFLTYFNYEAQQDKSGLPNDRFSAERPEGSISTLTIQRTEQRDSAMYRCASSLAPRDEQFFGPGTRLTVL.